This T cell receptor beta chain was recovered during a study of Graves' ophthalmopathy and Graves' hyperthyroidism. At least ten counts were recorded for this clonotype. Between the trimmed V and J ends, which lost 2 bases and 7 bases, there was a span of 9 bases. This CDR3 contains 12 residues. Germline V lookup: CDR1 SGHVS, CDR2 FQNEAQ. Beta-chain TCR CDR3 regions were amplified from RNA transcripts. RT-PCR with HTBI primers came first, then second-round multiplex PCR. A single record per CDR3 protein comes from TCRdb applying MiXCR to the multiplex PCR reads. The sample records hundreds of thousands of distinct CDR3 sequences, roughly 39% being singletons. Ophthalmopathy cases showed moderate-to-severe activity, scoring CAS ≥3 and NOSPECS ≥4, with duration under 3 months. Exclusion covered patients with other autoimmune diseases or uncontrolled infections (as well as pregnancy or lactation). Each diagnosis was determined on the basis of clinical symptoms, serum thyroxine, TRAb, thyroid ultrasound and orbital computed tomography.

Sequenced material: peripheral blood. The TCR originated in an adult man with Graves' ophthalmopathy. The V gene is TRBV7-8, the J gene TRBJ2-7; D is unresolved. DNA for the CDR3: TGTGCCAGCAGCTTACCCAGTTCGGAGCAGTACTTC. It codes for CASSLPSSEQYF.